A selection of T cell receptor beta chains follows, all from one sample in a study of blood T cell repertoires in COVID-19. Libraries were prepared by immunoSEQ multiplex PCR; TCRdb keeps only in-frame clonotypes and omits some of them. The sample includes some 320,000 clones, around 87% seen only once; the top ten take approximately 8.1%. Sequenced input: peripheral blood. These receptors were taken from a woman aged 50 to 65 who had recovered from COVID-19. Each CDR3 is given with its conserved first and last residue. Fields, in order: clone size, V gene, D gene, J gene, CDR3 protein, CDR3 DNA. D genes are given only for firm matches. Expanded clones are given a class, and other clones once, few, many or no size at all.

size: .; V: TRBV19; D: TRBD1; J: TRBJ2-7; CDR3: CASRPDRAAYEQYF; DNA: TGTGCCAGTAGACCGGACAGGGCCGCCTACGAGCAGTACTTC
size: .; V: TRBV6-5; D: .; J: TRBJ2-1; CDR3: CASSPSSTTYNEQFF; DNA: TGTGCCAGCAGTCCCTCGTCAACCACATACAATGAGCAGTTCTTC
size: .; V: TRBV27; D: .; J: TRBJ1-3; CDR3: CASSPSDRRSGNTIYF; DNA: TGTGCCAGCAGTCCATCCGACAGGCGATCTGGAAACACCATATATTTT
size: .; V: TRBV5-1; D: .; J: TRBJ2-5; CDR3: CASSFGLQETQYF; DNA: TGCGCCAGCAGCTTCGGACTCCAAGAGACCCAGTACTTC
size: .; V: TRBV28; D: .; J: TRBJ2-7; CDR3: CASSLFLGGSEQYF; DNA: TGTGCCAGCAGTTTATTTCTGGGGGGTAGCGAGCAGTACTTC
size: .; V: TRBV7-9; D: .; J: TRBJ2-7; CDR3: CASSLDRGKQYF; DNA: TGTGCCAGCAGCTTAGATAGGGGCAAGCAGTACTTC
size: many; V: TRBV2; D: .; J: TRBJ1-1; CDR3: CASTNERTAFF; DNA: TGTGCCAGCACCAACGAGCGTACGGCTTTCTTT
size: .; V: TRBV3-1/TRBV3-2; D: .; J: TRBJ2-7; CDR3: CASSLGQRNYEQYF; DNA: TGTGCCAGCAGCCTCGGACAGAGAAACTACGAGCAGTACTTC
size: .; V: TRBV28; D: .; J: TRBJ1-2; CDR3: CASSPPRGAGGTGYTF; DNA: TGTGCCAGCAGCCCGCCGAGGGGCGCAGGAGGGACTGGCTACACCTTC
size: .; V: TRBV6-5; D: TRBD2; J: TRBJ2-2; CDR3: CASSYRVSGSAGELFF; DNA: TGTGCCAGCAGTTACCGCGTTAGCGGGAGCGCCGGGGAGCTGTTTTTT
size: .; V: TRBV11-1; D: TRBD1; J: TRBJ1-6; CDR3: CASSLGQANSPLHF; DNA: TGTGCCAGCAGCCTGGGACAGGCAAATTCACCCCTCCACTTT
size: .; V: TRBV11-2; D: .; J: TRBJ1-6; CDR3: CASRPQGPDLHF; DNA: TGTGCCAGCAGACCTCAGGGCCCAGACCTCCACTTT
size: .; V: TRBV5-6; D: .; J: TRBJ2-2; CDR3: CASSLWGVTTGELFF; DNA: TGTGCCAGCAGCTTGTGGGGAGTAACGACCGGGGAGCTGTTTTTT
size: .; V: TRBV3-1/TRBV3-2; D: .; J: TRBJ1-1; CDR3: CASSPVGRSTEAFF; DNA: TGTGCCAGCAGCCCGGTTGGAAGGAGCACTGAAGCTTTCTTT
size: .; V: TRBV27; D: .; J: TRBJ1-2; CDR3: CASRKGGTRTLYGYTF; DNA: TGTGCCAGCAGAAAGGGCGGGACCCGGACTCTGTACGGCTACACCTTC
size: .; V: TRBV19; D: TRBD1; J: TRBJ1-5; CDR3: CASSLASRTGDQPQHF; DNA: TGTGCCAGTAGTTTGGCGTCCCGGACAGGAGATCAGCCCCAGCATTTT
size: .; V: TRBV3-1/TRBV3-2; D: .; J: TRBJ1-2; CDR3: CASSQDTLRGYGYTF; DNA: TGTGCCAGCAGCCAAGATACTCTCAGGGGCTATGGCTACACCTTC
size: .; V: TRBV4-2; D: .; J: TRBJ1-2; CDR3: CASRINNAGDGYTF; DNA: TGTGCCAGCAGAATAAACAACGCAGGGGATGGCTACACCTTC
size: .; V: TRBV3-1/TRBV3-2; D: .; J: TRBJ2-1; CDR3: CASQPGTGSYNEQFF; DNA: TGTGCCAGCCAACCCGGTACCGGGAGCTACAATGAGCAGTTCTTC
size: once; V: TRBV7-2; D: .; J: TRBJ1-5; CDR3: CASSLGTSGGQPQHF; DNA: TGTGCCAGCAGCTTAGGTACCAGCGGTGGGCAGCCCCAGCATTTT
size: .; V: TRBV4-1; D: TRBD2; J: TRBJ2-1; CDR3: CASSQERRGEQFF; DNA: TGCGCCAGCAGCCAAGAAAGGCGGGGGGAGCAGTTCTTC
size: .; V: TRBV28; D: .; J: TRBJ1-2; CDR3: CASRSRAGQEGYTF; DNA: TGTGCCAGCAGGTCCAGGGCGGGGCAGGAAGGCTACACCTTC
size: .; V: TRBV5-4; D: TRBD2; J: TRBJ2-7; CDR3: CASSSGTSLSYEQYF; DNA: TGTGCCAGCAGCAGTGGGACTAGCCTATCCTACGAGCAGTACTTC
size: .; V: TRBV29-1; D: .; J: TRBJ1-4; CDR3: CSVARSGDEKLFF; DNA: TGCAGCGTTGCCCGTTCGGGGGATGAAAAACTGTTTTTT
size: once; V: TRBV5-1; D: TRBD1; J: TRBJ2-1; CDR3: CASSQPRDSRGDEQFF; DNA: TGCGCCAGCAGCCAACCCCGGGACAGCAGAGGGGATGAGCAGTTCTTC
size: .; V: TRBV10-3; D: .; J: TRBJ2-7; CDR3: CAITPQSTGYEQYF; DNA: TGTGCCATCACCCCCCAAAGTACAGGCTACGAGCAGTACTTC
size: .; V: TRBV7-6; D: TRBD1; J: TRBJ1-1; CDR3: CASSTDRGRTEAFF; DNA: TGTGCCAGCAGCACGGACAGGGGTCGTACCGAAGCTTTCTTT
size: .; V: TRBV24-1; D: TRBD1; J: TRBJ2-5; CDR3: CATSEIDRGGETQYF; DNA: TGTGCCACCAGTGAGATAGACAGGGGAGGAGAGACCCAGTACTTC
size: .; V: TRBV9; D: .; J: TRBJ1-3; CDR3: CASSAPPAGNTIYF; DNA: TGTGCCAGCAGCGCACCCCCAGCGGGAAACACCATATATTTT
size: .; V: TRBV5-4; D: .; J: TRBJ1-1; CDR3: CASSKLSGANTEAFF; DNA: TGTGCCAGCAGCAAACTATCAGGGGCGAACACTGAAGCTTTCTTT
size: .; V: TRBV29-1; D: .; J: TRBJ2-1; CDR3: CSVTRSGRTPGNEQFF; DNA: TGCAGCGTTACCCGGTCCGGGAGAACACCCGGCAATGAGCAGTTCTTC
size: .; V: TRBV5-6; D: .; J: TRBJ1-6; CDR3: CASSAHGLINSPLHF; DNA: TGTGCCAGCAGCGCACACGGACTGATCAATTCACCCCTCCACTTT
size: .; V: TRBV23-1; D: .; J: TRBJ1-4; CDR3: CASSQPGHRKLFF; DNA: TGCGCCAGCAGTCAACCGGGACATCGGAAACTGTTTTTT
size: .; V: TRBV7-2; D: .; J: TRBJ1-5; CDR3: CASSLDAGGLNQPQHF; DNA: TGTGCCAGCAGCTTAGATGCGGGGGGGTTGAATCAGCCCCAGCATTTT
size: .; V: TRBV24-1; D: .; J: TRBJ2-1; CDR3: CATSSEGLNEQFF; DNA: TGTGCCACCTCTTCGGAGGGACTCAATGAGCAGTTCTTC
size: .; V: TRBV29-1; D: .; J: TRBJ2-7; CDR3: CSVRGGRTSYEQYF; DNA: TGCAGCGTAAGGGGGGGACGGACTAGCTACGAGCAGTACTTC
size: .; V: TRBV11-2; D: TRBD1; J: TRBJ1-5; CDR3: CASSSGTGTGQPQHF; DNA: TGTGCCAGCAGCTCGGGGACAGGTACAGGACAGCCCCAGCATTTT
size: once; V: TRBV18; D: .; J: TRBJ2-1; CDR3: CASSPRVVRGDEQFF; DNA: TGTGCCAGCTCACCACGGGTGGTCAGGGGGGATGAGCAGTTCTTC
size: .; V: TRBV6-5; D: .; J: TRBJ2-4; CDR3: CASSPGQGNIQYF; DNA: TGTGCCAGCAGCCCGGGGCAGGGGAACATTCAGTACTTC
size: .; V: TRBV5-1; D: .; J: TRBJ2-5; CDR3: CASSLGGGEETQYF; DNA: TGCGCCAGCAGCTTGGGAGGCGGAGAAGAGACCCAGTACTTC
size: .; V: TRBV3-1/TRBV3-2; D: .; J: TRBJ2-3; CDR3: CASSQEALGDTQYF; DNA: TGTGCCAGCAGCCAAGAAGCCCTGGGAGATACACAGTATTTT
size: .; V: TRBV12-3/TRBV12-4; D: .; J: TRBJ2-4; CDR3: CASRAGPADIQYF; DNA: TGTGCCAGCAGAGCGGGCCCGGCTGACATTCAGTACTTC